This entry lists 23 T cell receptor beta chains sequenced from one sample in a study of glioma-infiltrating T cells after dendritic cell vaccination. The repertoire was sequenced with immunoSEQ multiplex PCR; TCRdb's copy has only in-frame clones and lacks some. The sample has under 100,000 clones, roughly three quarters seen once. Sequencing used blood, obtained before dendritic cell vaccination. The receptor source for this set is a human donor with glioblastoma.

This rearrangement joins TRBV5-1 to TRBJ2-1; no clear D. CDR1 and CDR2 from the germline V gene are SGHRS and YFSETQ. The CDR3 is 13 residues long. Trimming removed 1 base from V and 6 bases from J, with 8 bases in between. The CDR3 nucleotides are TGCGCCAGCAGCTTGAATACAGTCAATGAGCAGTTCTTC. The encoded protein is CASSLNTVNEQFF.

The chain recombines TRBV9 with TRBJ2-7; TRBD2 is a possible D gene (7 bases). The CDR3 sequence is 16 residues long. Trimming cost V 4 bases and J 1 base, with 18 bases left between them. Germline CDR1 and CDR2: SGDLS and YYNGEE. This CDR3 reads CASSPLRGGPSYEQYF. The CDR3 DNA follows: TGTGCCAGCAGCCCCCTCAGGGGAGGGCCTTCCTACGAGCAGTACTTC. Variable domain in full (rest from reference TRBV9 and TRBJ2-7): DSGVTQTPKHLITATGQRVTLRCSPRSGDLSVYWYQQSLDQGLQFLIQYYNGEERAKGNILERFSAQQFPDLHSELNLSSLELGDSALYFCASSPLRGGPSYEQYFGPGTRLTVT.

The rearrangement links TRBV27 to TRBJ2-7; 9 bases are a match to TRBD2. The CDR3 sequence is 14 residues long. From germline, CDR1 is MNHEY and CDR2 SMNVEV (reference sequence). The V and J ends lost 4 bases and 1 base, in that order; junction bases with no gene match: 2. The DNA for the CDR3 is TGTGCCAGCAGTTCTAGCGGGAAGTCCTACGAGCAGTACTTC. It translates to CASSSSGKSYEQYF.

V is TRBV27 and J is TRBJ1-1, with a possible D match to TRBD1 (5 bases). This CDR3 region has 15 residues. The germline CDR1 and CDR2 sequences are MNHEY and SMNVEV (reference sequence). The ends were cut back, 1 base at V and 1 base at J, with 10 bases in the middle. The CDR3 region is CASSLWGPGNTEAFF. The DNA for the CDR3 is TGTGCCAGCAGTTTATGGGGCCCCGGGAACACTGAAGCTTTCTTT.

The chain employs TRBV5-1 and TRBJ1-1; 9 positions agree with TRBD1. The V and J ends lost 2 bases and 7 bases, in that order; junction bases with no gene match: 9. Per the germline V gene, CDR1 is SGHRS and CDR2 is YFSETQ. There are 15 residues in the CDR3. The CDR3 nucleotides read TGCGCCAGCAGCTTAGGACCGGGACAGGGCATTGAAGCTTTCTTT. It yields the protein CASSLGPGQGIEAFF.

This chain connects TRBV5-1 to TRBJ1-5, with TRBD1 as a possible D gene (6 bases). V lost 5 bases and J lost 4, with 10 bases in between. There are 13 residues in the CDR3. CDR1 is SGHRS and CDR2 is YFSETQ in the germline V gene. CDR3 residues: CASRAGANQPQHF. The CDR3 region has the DNA TGCGCCAGCAGGGCGGGGGCGAATCAGCCCCAGCATTTT. The complete variable domain, with remaining parts taken from reference TRBV5-1 and TRBJ1-5, reads KAGVTQTPRYLIKTRGQQVTLSCSPISGHRSVSWYQQTPGQGLQFLFEYFSETQRNKGNFPGRFSGRQFSNSRSEMNVSTLELGDSALYLCASRAGANQPQHFGDGTRLSIL.

J is TRBJ2-2 and V is TRBV9, with D possibly matching TRBD1 (5 bases). Germline CDR1 and CDR2: SGDLS and YYNGEE. V lost 2 bases to trimming and J lost 2 bases, with 10 bases between them. CDR3 length: 15 residues. In nucleotides, the CDR3 is TGTGCCAGCAGCGTTGGACACGTAAACACCGGGGAGCTGTTTTTT. Translation: CASSVGHVNTGELFF.

The V call is TRBV10-3, the J call TRBJ1-1; weak D call: TRBD1 (6 bases). This CDR3 has 14 amino acids. Trimming pared 2 bases from V and 4 bases from J, leaving 11 bases between. Germline values: CDR1 ENHRY, CDR2 SYGVKD. CDR3 in DNA: TGTGCCATCAGTGAGGGGCAGGGGCTCACTGAAGCTTTCTTT. It yields the protein CAISEGQGLTEAFF.

This clone showed up just a few times. V and J are TRBV7-3 and TRBJ2-1; tentative D call: TRBD1 (6 bases). Germline lookup yields CDR1 SGHTA and CDR2 FQGTGA. Trimming stripped 4 bases from V and 5 bases from J, with 18 bases between. This CDR3 spans 16 amino acids. The CDR3 is CASSSVGGLTHNEQFF. CDR3 nucleotides: TGTGCCAGCAGCTCCGTAGGGGGATTAACCCACAATGAGCAGTTCTTC.

In DNA, the CDR3 is TGTGCCAGAAACGGGGTTTACAATGAGCAGTTCTTC. The encoded protein is CARNGVYNEQFF. The chain links TRBV30 to TRBJ2-1, with a weak D call TRBD2 (5 bases). CDR1 and CDR2 from the germline V gene are GTSNPN and SVGIG (reference sequence). The V and J ends lost 8 bases and 4 bases respectively, with 12 bases between them. The CDR3 runs 12 residues.

This chain uses TRBV19 with TRBJ2-3; TRBD1 is a possible D gene (6 bases). The CDR3 sequence is 17 residues long. Between the trimmed V and J ends, which lost 3 bases and 2 bases, there was a span of 18 bases. Germline CDR1 is LNHDA and CDR2 is SQIVND (reference sequence). The CDR3 sequence is CASSIGGQSFSTDTQYF. Written as DNA, the CDR3 is TGTGCCAGTAGTATCGGAGGACAGAGCTTTTCCACAGATACGCAGTATTTT.

This chain links TRBV11-3 with TRBJ2-2, with 8 bases identical to TRBD2. V was clipped by 3 bases and J by 0 bases; unmatched bases: 0. Germline values: CDR1 SGHNT, CDR2 YENEEA. This CDR3 spans 15 amino acids. This CDR3 reads CASSFSGTNTGELFF. The DNA for the CDR3 is TGTGCCAGCAGCTTTAGCGGGACGAACACCGGGGAGCTGTTTTTT. Variable domain in full (rest from reference TRBV11-3 and TRBJ2-2): EAGVVQSPRYKIIEKKQPVAFWCNPISGHNTLYWYLQNLGQGPELLIRYENEEAVDDSQLPKDRFSAERLKGVDSTLKIQPAELGDSAVYLCASSFSGTNTGELFFGEGSRLTVL.

For the CDR3, the DNA is TGTGCCAGCTCACTGATCGACGGACTAGCGGGACTCACAGATACGCAGTATTTT. This sequence encodes CASSLIDGLAGLTDTQYF. The rearrangement uses TRBV18 and TRBJ2-3; 12 nucleotides line up with TRBD2. This CDR3 region has 18 residues. CDR1 is KGHSH and CDR2 is LQKENI in the germline V gene. The trim removed 4 bases at V and 2 bases at J, leaving 10 bases unmatched.

This clone has a single count. The chain has TRBV5-1 and TRBJ1-1, with D possibly matching TRBD1 (5 bases). CDR1 and CDR2 from the germline V gene are SGHRS and YFSETQ. V was clipped by 2 bases and J by 0 bases, with 14 bases between them. The CDR3 is made up of 16 amino acids. The CDR3 sequence: CASSLRSGGMNTEAFF. The DNA of the CDR3 is TGCGCCAGCAGCTTACGGTCGGGGGGGATGAACACTGAAGCTTTCTTT. Drawing the rest from reference TRBV5-1 and TRBJ1-1, the complete variable domain is KAGVTQTPRYLIKTRGQQVTLSCSPISGHRSVSWYQQTPGQGLQFLFEYFSETQRNKGNFPGRFSGRQFSNSRSEMNVSTLELGDSALYLCASSLRSGGMNTEAFFGQGTRLTVV.

This chain uses TRBV15 with TRBJ2-7, with 9 bases matching TRBD1. The CDR3 spans 14 residues. Losses at the gene ends were 8 bases for V and 3 bases for J; bases not matched to a gene: 8. The germline gives CDR1 LNHNV, CDR2 YYDKDF (reference sequence). The CDR3 bases are TGTGCCACCTCACCGGGACAGGGAGTCTACGAGCAGTACTTC. It yields the protein CATSPGQGVYEQYF.

The rearrangement uses TRBV6-1 and TRBJ1-1, with 7 nucleotides matching TRBD1. V shed 8 bases, J shed 3 bases, and the junction held 9 bases outside the gene matches. The CDR3 is 14 residues long. The germline CDR1 and CDR2 sequences are MNHNS and SASEGT. CDR3 bases: TGTGCCAGCGACCTTAGGGGGCCACACACTGAAGCTTTCTTT. This gives the protein CASDLRGPHTEAFF.

V gene TRBV29-1 combines with J gene TRBJ2-7, with D perhaps TRBD1 (5 bases). Per germline, CDR1 SQVTM and CDR2 ANQGSEA. CDR3 length equals 13 residues. V was trimmed by 4 bases and J by 2 bases, leaving 12 bases between them. The CDR3 loop reads CSVVFRETYEQYF. The DNA of the CDR3 is TGCAGCGTTGTGTTCAGGGAAACCTACGAGCAGTACTTC.

The V and J genes are TRBV19 and TRBJ1-3, with D unresolved. The CDR3 totals 13 residues. Trimming stripped 4 bases from V and 1 base from J, with 5 bases between. The V gene's germline CDR1 is LNHDA and CDR2 SQIVND (reference sequence). Here the CDR3 reads CASSTVSGNTIYF. The CDR3 nucleotides read TGTGCCAGTAGTACGGTTTCTGGAAACACCATATATTTT. Complete variable domain (other parts from reference TRBV19 and TRBJ1-3): DGGITQSPKYLFRKEGQNVTLSCEQNLNHDAMYWYRQDPGQGLRLIYYSQIVNDFQKGDIAEGYSVSREKKESFPLTVTSAQKNPTAFYLCASSTVSGNTIYFGEGSWLTVV.

This rearrangement joins TRBV5-6 to TRBJ2-3; 11 nucleotides line up with TRBD2. Trimming took 4 bases from V and 4 from J; bases not matched to a gene: 5. The CDR3 spans 15 residues. Germline values: CDR1 SGHDT, CDR2 YYEEEE. The CDR3 sequence is CASSRLGLAADTQYF. Here the CDR3 DNA reads TGTGCCAGCAGCCGCCTGGGACTAGCGGCAGATACGCAGTATTTT.

The chain uses TRBV2 and TRBJ1-2, with 10 bases lining up with TRBD1. The V segment lost 8 bases and the J segment 3 bases; nucleotides outside the gene matches: 0. Germline values: CDR1 SNHLY, CDR2 FYNNEI. There are 12 residues in the CDR3. CDR3 sequence reads: CASGQGDYGYTF. The CDR3 nucleotides read TGTGCCAGCGGACAGGGGGACTATGGCTACACCTTC.

This clone appeared once. The J gene is TRBJ2-5, the V gene TRBV6-1; the D gene is possibly TRBD1 (5 bases). The V end was cut by 6 bases, the J end by 5 bases, with 7 bases between. Germline lookup yields CDR1 MNHNS and CDR2 SASEGT. This CDR3 region has 11 residues. CDR3 bases: TGTGCCAGCAGAGGGGTCGAGACCCAGTACTTC. Translating gives CASRGVETQYF.

This clone was detected only once. The V and J genes are TRBV7-8 and TRBJ2-3; D is possibly TRBD1 (6 bases). V gave up 10 bases and J gave up 4 bases, with 18 bases separating them. The CDR3 is made up of 14 amino acids. CDR1 SGHVS and CDR2 FQNEAQ come from the germline V gene. CDR3 in DNA: TGTGCCACAACGACAGGTACCTACCCAGATACGCAGTATTTT. It translates to CATTTGTYPDTQYF.

V gene TRBV6-1 combines with J gene TRBJ2-5; TRBD2 aligns across 9 bases. The CDR3 consists of 13 residues. The V segment lost 6 bases and the J segment 5 bases; nucleotides outside the gene matches: 4. Germline lookup yields CDR1 MNHNS and CDR2 SASEGT. The CDR3 DNA sequence: TGTGCCAGCAGACCAGGACTAGCGGAGACCCAGTACTTC. Encoded protein: CASRPGLAETQYF.